Only one count was recorded for the clone carrying this T cell receptor (beta chain). Its antigen remains unidentified. The sample originates from a study of beta chain features in type 1 diabetes. Study-wide background: Patients looked much like healthy donors when it came to age, gender and cell yields.

The germline V gene has CDR1 MNHEY and CDR2 SMNVEV (reference sequence). V lost 2 bases and J lost 7; bases outside the gene matches: 4. CDR3 size: 16 residues. cDNA synthesis used the whole RNA isolate, giving expressed TCRB sequences. Approximately 3.7 million reads per sample on average were obtained from naive, central memory and regulatory T cell samples. Clones were sequenced by immunoSEQ multiplex PCR, and TCRdb holds only the in-frame ones, with some missing. This table holds about 700,000 clones, roughly 13% found once. Study conclusions and caveats: Type 1 diabetes patients showed a moderate but significant shortening of TCRB CDR3s in all four CD4+ subsets. The naive, central memory and Treg TCRB repertoires looked more alike in patients than they did in healthy donors. Highly expressing activated T cells could be over-counted with a cDNA template.

The receptor comes from a man aged 18 to 29 with type 1 diabetes. The sample was naive CD4+ T cells from blood. The V and J genes are TRBV27 and TRBJ1-6; 11 positions agree with TRBD1. The CDR3 reads CASSLGTGGLNSPLHF. CDR3 in DNA: TGTGCCAGCAGTTTAGGGACAGGGGGATTGAATTCACCCCTCCACTTT.